The subject of this entry is one T cell receptor beta chain. The antigen is not known. The source of the sample is a study of T cell responses to AZD1222 COVID-19 vaccine. Study-wide context: Second-dose intervals near 4 or 12 weeks were combined.

Generated by immunoSEQ multiplex PCR, the TCRdb table keeps only in-frame clones and is missing some. The sample holds 100,000 or so clones, 85% to 90% seen once. Germline-derived CDR1 and CDR2 are SGHVS and FQNEAQ. The length of the CDR3 is 14 residues. V lost 4 bases to trimming and J lost 5 bases, with 15 bases between them. Study-wide points: At baseline, seropositivity was found in only a handful of AZD1222 recipients. Unmutated variant regions are reportedly the target of nearly half of TCRs that are spike-specific.

The chain combines TRBV7-8 with TRBJ2-7, with a weak D call TRBD2 (6 bases). The TCR originated in an adult in good health. Sequencing was performed on peripheral blood, taken on day 0 of AZD1222 vaccination. CDR3 nucleotide sequence: TGTGCCAGCAGCTCGAGATCTAGCGAGGACGAGCAGTACTTC. This sequence encodes CASSSRSSEDEQYF.